This entry features one T cell receptor beta chain sequence. TCRdb keeps only in-frame clones here, not all; method: immunoSEQ multiplex PCR. This sample has 55,000 to 65,000 clones; roughly nine tenths occur once, and the top ten carry about 8.1%. This record comes from a study of blood T cell repertoires in COVID-19. Study information: Researchers got acute and convalescent COVID-19 samples from the United States, Italy and Spain.

This CDR3 has 13 residues. Trimming stripped 5 bases from V and 1 base from J, with 7 bases between. Germline lookup yields CDR1 SGHTA and CDR2 FQGTGA. Sequenced input: peripheral blood. This TCR derives from a human donor in a cohort sampled during active COVID-19. The chain recombines TRBV7-3 with TRBJ2-3; D is perhaps TRBD1 (6 bases). Written as DNA, the CDR3 is TGTGCCAGCAGCCCAGGGGGCACAGATACGCAGTATTTT. Translated: CASSPGGTDTQYF.